Shown below are 30 T cell receptor beta chains from a single sample sequenced in a study of T cells after yellow fever vaccination. TCRdb reanalysed the 5' RACE reads using MiXCR and keeps one entry per CDR3 protein. This sample carries about 140,000 distinct CDR3 sequences, approximately 7.7% of them seen once, and the ten largest clones take roughly 0.77%. The sample was CD4+ T cells sorted from PBMCs, taken 5 days after the yellow fever booster vaccination. The receptors were sampled from a man aged 25 to 40 who received the YFV17D yellow fever vaccine.

The chain recombines TRBV27 with TRBJ2-3; D is ambiguous. The CDR3 length is 15 residues. Trimming removed 4 bases at V and 4 bases at J, with 15 bases between. Germline CDR1 reads MNHEY; CDR2 reads SMNVEV (reference sequence). This CDR3 is CASSSPPSGADTQYF. The CDR3 region has the DNA TGTGCCAGCAGTTCCCCTCCGAGTGGGGCAGATACGCAGTATTTT.

This clonotype was seen only a few times. The genes are TRBV7-2 and TRBJ2-5; a weak D match, TRBD2 (5 bases). Trimming stripped 1 base from V and 1 base from J, with 10 bases between. This CDR3 has 15 amino acids. Germline CDR1 is SGHTA and CDR2 is FQGNSA. The CDR3 is CASSLGWGAQETQYF. The CDR3 DNA sequence: TGTGCCAGCAGCTTAGGTTGGGGAGCCCAAGAGACCCAGTACTTC.

This clonotype was detected many times. DNA of the CDR3: TGTGCCAGCAGTGGCGGATTGGGGACCCAAATTTCACCCCTCCACTTT. Translated, it gives CASSGGLGTQISPLHF. V gene TRBV25-1 combines with J gene TRBJ1-6, with D perhaps matching TRBD1 (5 bases). V was cut by 4 bases and J by 9 bases, with 19 bases left in between. CDR3 length equals 16 residues. Germline V gene lookup returns CDR1 MGHDK and CDR2 SYGVNS.

This clonotype was seen ten or more times. The gene calls are TRBV20-1 and TRBJ2-1, with 9 positions matching TRBD1. This CDR3 region has 13 residues. Unmatched junction bases numbered 6, after V lost 5 bases and J lost 7 bases. Germline CDR1 and CDR2: DFQATT and SNEGSKA (reference sequence). CDR3 DNA sequence: TGCAGTGCTTTTGGACAGGGGCGGAATGAGCAGTTCTTC. Translated, it gives CSAFGQGRNEQFF.

This clonotype has at least ten counts. The V and J genes are TRBV6-2 or TRBV6-3 and TRBJ2-3; D gene uncertain. This CDR3 has 15 residues. Germline assignment: CDR1 MNHEY and CDR2 SVGEGT. V gave up 1 base and J gave up 2 bases, with 10 bases separating them. CDR3: CASSYYAATTDTQYF. The CDR3 DNA is TGTGCCAGCAGTTACTATGCGGCAACCACAGATACGCAGTATTTT.

This clonotype was picked up a small number of times. The V call is TRBV5-4, the J call TRBJ2-7; D uncertain. V lost 4 bases, J lost 5 bases, and 10 bases lay in between. The CDR3 contains 12 residues. From germline, CDR1 is SGHNT and CDR2 YYREEE (reference sequence). The CDR3 DNA reads as TGTGCCAGCAGCACCCCTACACACGAGCAGTACTTC. It yields the protein CASSTPTHEQYF.

In its sample, this clonotype was seen many times. This chain uses TRBV18 with TRBJ2-1; D not certain. The germline gives CDR1 KGHSH, CDR2 LQKENI. Trimming removed 5 bases from V and 10 bases from J, with 9 bases in between. The CDR3 spans 11 residues. The CDR3 region is CASSSAGEQFF. For the CDR3, the DNA is TGTGCCAGCTCATCTGCCGGGGAGCAGTTCTTC.

This clonotype was seen ten or more times. This chain connects TRBV4-3 to TRBJ2-1; D perhaps matches TRBD1 (5 bases). Trimming removed 4 bases at V and 4 bases at J, with 20 bases between. This CDR3 region has 17 residues. Germline loops: CDR1 LGHNA, CDR2 YSLEER. The CDR3 sequence: CASSRGIQGLSYNEQFF. The CDR3 DNA is TGCGCCAGCAGCCGGGGAATTCAGGGTCTGTCATACAATGAGCAGTTCTTC.

As concerns this clonotype: A much larger clone lies a single base off, so this may be a read error. The genes are TRBV7-6 and TRBJ2-5, with D maybe TRBD1 (6 bases). Germline values: CDR1 SGHVS, CDR2 FNYEAQ. The CDR3 contains 17 residues. Trimming shortened V by 0 bases and J by 1 base, and 15 bases separated the two germline ends. The CDR3 DNA reads TGTGCCAGCAGCTTAGCAGGTCAGGGGTTTTTCCAAGAGACCCAGTACTTC. Its translation: CASSLAGQGFFQETQYF.

This clonotype was detected many times. The chain combines TRBV7-2 with TRBJ2-7, with a possible D match to TRBD2 (7 bases). The CDR3 has 15 amino acids. Trimming pared 2 bases from V and 7 bases from J, leaving 18 bases between. Germline CDR1 reads SGHTA; CDR2 reads FQGNSA. CDR3 coding DNA: TGTGCCAGCAGCTTACAATTGGCGGGGGCGGGAGAGCAGTACTTC. The encoded protein is CASSLQLAGAGEQYF.

This clonotype has at least ten counts. V gene TRBV10-1 combines with J gene TRBJ2-7; no firm D call. Germline V gene data show CDR1 as WNHNN and CDR2 as SYGVQD (reference sequence). Trimming shortened V by 2 bases and J by 2 bases, and 13 bases separated the two germline ends. This CDR3 region has 15 residues. The DNA of the CDR3 is TGCGCCAGCAGTGAGGGTCAAGCTGGGCCCTACGAGCAGTACTTC. Its translation: CASSEGQAGPYEQYF.

The chain recombines TRBV20-1 with TRBJ2-5; 7 bases align to TRBD2. The CDR3 spans 15 residues. From germline, CDR1 is DFQATT and CDR2 SNEGSKA (reference sequence). V trimming: 0 bases; J trimming: 2 bases; junction bases outside the gene matches: 6. For the CDR3, the DNA is TGCAGTGCTAGAGATCTTGGGGGACTACAAGAGACCCAGTACTTC. This sequence encodes CSARDLGGLQETQYF.

This clonotype was seen at least ten times. This chain connects TRBV5-1 to TRBJ2-7; D not resolved. The germline gives CDR1 SGHRS, CDR2 YFSETQ. The V and J ends lost 5 bases and 2 bases respectively, with 14 bases between them. This CDR3 spans 14 amino acids. CDR3 sequence: CASSSALNAYEQYF. In DNA form, the CDR3 reads TGCGCCAGCAGTTCGGCTCTCAATGCCTACGAGCAGTACTTC.

This clonotype came up many times. The genes are TRBV29-1 and TRBJ2-3, with 9 bases fitting TRBD1. Germline V gene data show CDR1 as SQVTM and CDR2 as ANQGSEA. This CDR3 is built from 14 residues. V lost 3 bases, J lost 7 bases, and 8 bases stayed unmatched. This CDR3 is CSVDRDRERNTQYF. The CDR3 DNA sequence: TGCAGCGTTGATCGGGACAGGGAGAGGAATACGCAGTATTTT.

This clonotype was detected many times. This rearrangement joins TRBV20-1 to TRBJ2-2; D possibly uses TRBD1 or TRBD2 (5 bases each). The germline V and J ends were trimmed by 3 bases and 6 bases, with 8 bases remaining between them. The CDR3 totals 12 residues. Germline-derived CDR1 and CDR2 are DFQATT and SNEGSKA (reference sequence). Here the CDR3 reads CSARRGAGELFF. In nucleotides, the CDR3 is TGCAGTGCTAGGAGGGGAGCCGGGGAGCTGTTTTTT.

This clonotype was observed at least ten times. This chain joins TRBV7-8 and TRBJ2-7; perhaps TRBD2 as D (6 bases). Germline CDR1 SGHVS, CDR2 FQNEAQ. This CDR3 comprises 15 residues. Trimming removed 1 base from V and 7 bases from J, with 17 bases in between. The CDR3 reads CASSLVGPPGGEQYF. As DNA, the CDR3 is TGTGCCAGCAGCTTAGTCGGCCCCCCTGGGGGGGAGCAGTACTTC. Filled out from reference TRBV7-8 and TRBJ2-7, the complete variable domain reads GAGVSQSPRYKVAKRGQDVALRCDPISGHVSLFWYQQALGQGPEFLTYFQNEAQLDKSGLPSDRFFAERPEGSVSTLKIQRTQQEDSAVYLCASSLVGPPGGEQYFGPGTRLTVT.

At least ten counts were recorded for this clonotype. The chain links TRBV5-1 to TRBJ2-7; tentatively, D is TRBD1 or TRBD2 (5 bases each). The CDR3 sequence is 14 residues long. The V gene's germline CDR1 is SGHRS and CDR2 YFSETQ. V shed 4 bases and J shed 0 bases, with 11 bases lying between them. This CDR3 is CASSPGTVSYEQYF. Here the CDR3 DNA reads TGCGCCAGCAGCCCTGGGACGGTCTCCTACGAGCAGTACTTC.

This clonotype has a count of ten or more. The V call is TRBV29-1, the J call TRBJ2-5; the D call may be TRBD1 or TRBD2 (5 bases each). CDR3 length: 15 amino acids. The ends were cut back, 5 bases at V and 4 bases at J, with 20 bases in the middle. CDR1 and CDR2 (germline): SQVTM, ANQGSEA. CDR3 sequence reads: CSVSPPWDRRETQYF. CDR3 nucleotide sequence: TGCAGCGTTTCCCCCCCGTGGGACCGACGAGAGACCCAGTACTTC. Filled out from reference TRBV29-1 and TRBJ2-5, the complete variable domain reads SAVISQKPSRDICQRGTSLTIQCQVDSQVTMMFWYRQQPGQSLTLIATANQGSEATYESGFVIDKFPISRPNLTFSTLTVSNMSPEDSSIYLCSVSPPWDRRETQYFGPGTRLLVL.

In this sample, this clonotype turned up many times. The V gene is TRBV6-5, the J gene TRBJ2-7, with D perhaps TRBD1 or TRBD2 (6 bases each). V dropped 1 base and J dropped 6 bases, with 13 bases sitting between them. The CDR3 totals 14 residues. The germline V gene encodes CDR1 MNHEY and CDR2 SVGAGI. CDR3 sequence reads: CASSYYRDSGEQYF. In DNA, the CDR3 is TGTGCCAGCAGTTACTACAGGGATAGCGGCGAGCAGTACTTC.

This clonotype was recorded at least ten times. The chain employs TRBV6-4 and TRBJ1-3, with TRBD1 identical over 8 bases. Germline V gene data show CDR1 as MRHNA and CDR2 as SNTAGT. The CDR3 is made up of 15 amino acids. The V gene end was trimmed by 6 bases and the J gene end by 3 bases; junction bases not matched to a gene: 7. The CDR3 bases are TGTGCCAGCAGCGCTGACAGGGGAAGTGGAAACACCATATATTTT. It translates to CASSADRGSGNTIYF.

There are many counts of this clonotype. This rearrangement joins TRBV7-2 to TRBJ2-7; 7 bases align to TRBD2. After removal of 0 bases from V and 1 base from J, the junction contained 0 bases not matched to a gene. This CDR3 spans 14 amino acids. CDR1 and CDR2 from the germline V gene are SGHTA and FQGNSA. The DNA for the CDR3 is TGTGCCAGCAGCTTAGCGGGAGGGTCCTACGAGCAGTACTTC. The encoded protein is CASSLAGGSYEQYF.

This clonotype was counted many times. V usage is TRBV30 and J usage is TRBJ2-4; the D is unclear. V lost 0 bases, J lost 0 bases, and 6 bases lay in between. This CDR3 has 14 residues. The germline V gene has CDR1 GTSNPN and CDR2 SVGIG (reference sequence). The CDR3 spells CAWSVLIAKNIQYF. DNA of the CDR3: TGTGCCTGGAGTGTATTGATAGCCAAAAACATTCAGTACTTC.

This clonotype was recorded at least ten times. The J gene is TRBJ2-3, the V gene TRBV7-2; D is possibly TRBD2 (6 bases). This CDR3 has 14 amino acids. Per the germline V gene, CDR1 is SGHTA and CDR2 is FQGNSA. V was cut by 5 bases and J by 6 bases, with 15 bases left in between. CDR3 protein: CASSAVRAGDTQYF. In DNA, the CDR3 is TGTGCCAGCAGCGCAGTCCGGGCGGGGGATACGCAGTATTTT.

This clonotype occurred many times. The chain combines TRBV5-6 with TRBJ2-1, with a weak D call TRBD2 (6 bases). CDR3 length: 13 amino acids. The V and J ends lost 7 bases and 5 bases respectively, with 13 bases between them. Per germline, CDR1 SGHDT and CDR2 YYEEEE. CDR3 nucleotides: TGTGCCAGCGCCAAAGGAGGGAACAATGAGCAGTTCTTC. This encodes CASAKGGNNEQFF.

This clonotype was counted at least ten times. The CDR3 nucleotides are TGTGCCAGCAGGAGGGGAACTGGCGAGCAGTACTTC. Translating it yields CASRRGTGEQYF. The chain has TRBV12-3 or TRBV12-4 and TRBJ2-7; D assignment may be TRBD1 or TRBD2 (5 bases each). The CDR3 is made up of 12 amino acids. Trimming pared 6 bases from V and 6 bases from J, leaving 12 bases between.

The table lists this clonotype with many counts. This chain links TRBV6-2 or TRBV6-3 with TRBJ2-2, with 13 bases fitting TRBD2. CDR1 is MNHEY and CDR2 is SVGEGT in the germline V gene. The CDR3 contains 16 residues. Trimming cost V 6 bases and J 7 bases; bases outside gene matches: 8. The CDR3 coding sequence is TGTGCCAGCAGCCTTGGACTAGCGGGAGTAATCGGGGAGCTGTTTTTT. Translated: CASSLGLAGVIGELFF.

This clonotype was observed many times. The chain uses TRBV7-2 and TRBJ2-7; possibly TRBD2 for D (7 bases). The CDR3 covers 15 residues. The ends were cut back, 1 base at V and 2 bases at J, with 12 bases in the middle. CDR1 is SGHTA and CDR2 is FQGNSA in the germline V gene. DNA of the CDR3: TGTGCCAGCAGCTTAGAGAGGGGGGGTACCTACGAGCAGTACTTC. It is translated as CASSLERGGTYEQYF.

V usage is TRBV5-6 and J usage is TRBJ1-4; 8 nucleotides align to TRBD1. The CDR3 is 17 amino acids. From germline, CDR1 is SGHDT and CDR2 YYEEEE. V was clipped by 7 bases and J by 7 bases; unmatched bases: 18. CDR3 nucleotides: TGTGCCAGCGGCACCGGGCCAGGGGGCTACCATACTGAAAAACTGTTTTTT. It codes for CASGTGPGGYHTEKLFF.

The sample holds many counts of this clonotype. V gene TRBV20-1 combines with J gene TRBJ2-3; maybe TRBD2 (5 bases). V was shortened by 5 bases and J by 6 bases, with 15 bases between the two germline ends. The CDR3 has 13 amino acids. Germline V CDR1 and CDR2: DFQATT, SNEGSKA (reference sequence). The CDR3 protein is CSAPPGDRDTQYF. The CDR3 coding sequence is TGCAGTGCTCCCCCCGGGGATCGGGATACGCAGTATTTT.

This clonotype was found many times. The gene calls are TRBV20-1 and TRBJ2-1; D may be TRBD1 (6 bases). Germline loops: CDR1 DFQATT, CDR2 SNEGSKA (reference sequence). Trimming left V 6 bases short and J 9 bases short, with 24 bases between. The CDR3 covers 15 residues. The CDR3 spells CSAVGTDRRHFEQFF. In nucleotides, the CDR3 is TGCAGTGCCGTGGGAACTGACAGGAGGCATTTTGAGCAGTTCTTC.